The rows below give T cell receptor beta chains drawn from one sample of a study of control samples from healthy donors and cancer patients. Generated by immunoSEQ multiplex PCR, the TCRdb table keeps only in-frame clones and is missing some. The sample records around 130,000 clones, around 90% being singletons. Sequencing was done on a sample of blood. These receptors were collected from a man aged 45-60 years in good health. Each CDR3 is given with its conserved first and last residue. A D gene is named only where the DNA matches it firmly. Part of the rows lack a size; the others show once, few, many or a class for expanded clones.

size	V	J	D	DNA	CDR3
NA	TRBV19	TRBJ1-1	NA	TGTGCCAGTAGTATAGGACGTTTGCGAGATGAAGCTTTCTTT	CASSIGRLRDEAFF
NA	TRBV3-1/TRBV3-2	TRBJ2-7	NA	TGTGCCAGCAGCCAAGTAGTGAGGGGCAGTAGCTCCTACGAGCAGTACTTC	CASSQVVRGSSSYEQYF
NA	TRBV3-1/TRBV3-2	TRBJ1-1	NA	TGTGCCAGCAGCCAAGGGCAGGGAGAAGCTTTCTTT	CASSQGQGEAFF
NA	TRBV30	TRBJ1-6	TRBD1	TGTGCCTGGACCTTTGCAGGGGGAATTTATAATTCACCCCTCCACTTT	CAWTFAGGIYNSPLHF
NA	TRBV5-1	TRBJ2-1	NA	TGCGCCAGCAGCTTGGGACAGGAGGGTGAGCAGTTCTTC	CASSLGQEGEQFF
NA	TRBV18	TRBJ2-7	TRBD1	TGTGCCAGCTCACCGGGACAGGGCGGCACCTACGAGCAGTACTTC	CASSPGQGGTYEQYF
once	TRBV5-6	TRBJ2-1	TRBD2	TGTGCCAGCAGCTTGAAGCGAAGCGGGGGGGCCAATGAGCAGTTCTTC	CASSLKRSGGANEQFF
NA	TRBV5-1	TRBJ2-7	NA	TGCGCCAGCAGCTTAGAGGGCTACGAGCAGTACTTC	CASSLEGYEQYF
NA	TRBV12-3/TRBV12-4	TRBJ2-3	NA	TGTGCCAGCAGTTTATCGCGCACAGATACGCAGTATTTT	CASSLSRTDTQYF
NA	TRBV19	TRBJ1-1	TRBD1	TGTGCCACTAACACGGACAGGGGTATTAGAACTGAAGCTTTCTTT	CATNTDRGIRTEAFF
NA	TRBV4-1	TRBJ2-3	NA	TGCGCCAGCAGCCAAGGTTTCCGCGTTTCTAGCACAGATACGCAGTATTTT	CASSQGFRVSSTDTQYF
NA	TRBV19	TRBJ2-6	NA	TGTGCCAGTAGTATTTCTGCAGGGAGTACCAACGTCCTGACTTTC	CASSISAGSTNVLTF
NA	TRBV18	TRBJ2-1	TRBD1	TGTGCCAGCTCGTCCGGACAGGGGGCAGTCAATGAGCAGTTCTTC	CASSSGQGAVNEQFF
NA	TRBV27	TRBJ1-1	NA	TGTGCCAGCAGCGTCGGGCGGGTGGGCACTGAAGCTTTCTTT	CASSVGRVGTEAFF
NA	TRBV3-1/TRBV3-2	TRBJ2-3	NA	TGTGCCAGCAGCCCCATCCCGGGAGATACGCAGTATTTT	CASSPIPGDTQYF
NA	TRBV9	TRBJ2-7	TRBD1	TGTGCCAGCAGCGCCGACGGGACAGGGAGTTCCTACGAGCAGTACTTC	CASSADGTGSSYEQYF
NA	TRBV2	TRBJ2-7	NA	TGTGCCAGCAGCCCCACCCGGGGGGCCGGGTACGAGCAGTACTTC	CASSPTRGAGYEQYF
NA	TRBV5-1	TRBJ1-1	TRBD1	TGCGCCAGCAGCTGGGACAGGGAGGGGACTGAAGCTTTCTTT	CASSWDREGTEAFF
NA	TRBV28	TRBJ1-5	NA	TGTGCCAGCAGGGGGGTTGCTAGCGGCAATCAGCCCCAGCATTTT	CASRGVASGNQPQHF
NA	TRBV27	TRBJ1-1	TRBD1	TGTGCCAGCAGTTTACTACCGGGACAGGGAATGAACACTGAAGCTTTCTTT	CASSLLPGQGMNTEAFF
few	TRBV5-1	TRBJ1-1	TRBD1	TGCGCCAGCAGCCCACAGGGGGATGAAGCTTTCTTT	CASSPQGDEAFF
NA	TRBV12-3/TRBV12-4	TRBJ2-3	NA	TGTGCCAGCAAGTCCGGTGGGCCAGATACGCAGTATTTT	CASKSGGPDTQYF
NA	TRBV9	TRBJ2-7	NA	TGTGCCAGCAGCGTAGGGCAGGTTCCATACGAGCAGTACTTC	CASSVGQVPYEQYF
NA	TRBV6-4	TRBJ1-2	TRBD1	TGTGCCAGCAGTACCGGGGAGGGACAGCCCTTCGGCTACACCTTC	CASSTGEGQPFGYTF
NA	TRBV2	TRBJ2-1	NA	TGTGCCAGCAGTGAAGAGGAACGGACCTACAATGAGCAGTTCTTC	CASSEEERTYNEQFF
NA	TRBV29-1	TRBJ1-2	NA	TGCAGCGCAGAGGGGTCGGATGGCTACACCTTC	CSAEGSDGYTF
NA	TRBV6-5	TRBJ2-1	NA	TGTGCCAGCAGAGGCGATAGCTCCTACAATGAGCAGTTCTTC	CASRGDSSYNEQFF
NA	TRBV5-6	TRBJ2-1	NA	TGTGCCAGCAGCTTGGAGGGATGGGGGCGCTCCTACAATGAGCAGTTCTTC	CASSLEGWGRSYNEQFF
NA	TRBV6-6	TRBJ1-1	NA	TGTGCCAGCAGTTATTTGGAGACAGCAGAAGCTTTCTTT	CASSYLETAEAFF
few	TRBV5-1	TRBJ1-6	TRBD1	TGCGCCAGCAGCACGGACAGGGGAGCTGGCTCACCCCTCCACTTT	CASSTDRGAGSPLHF
NA	TRBV11-3	TRBJ1-3	NA	TGTGCCAGCAGCTTACGAGGGGAAGTAAACACCATATATTTT	CASSLRGEVNTIYF
NA	TRBV9	TRBJ2-5	NA	TGTGCCAGCAGCACAAGACTAGAGGGAGAGACCCAGTACTTC	CASSTRLEGETQYF
NA	TRBV12-3/TRBV12-4	TRBJ1-2	NA	TGTGCCAGCAGTTTAGGGGGTTTATATGGCTACACCTTC	CASSLGGLYGYTF
once	TRBV5-1	TRBJ2-7	NA	TGCGCCAGCAGCCCCCTGGGGACCTACGAGCAGTACTTC	CASSPLGTYEQYF
NA	TRBV10-2	TRBJ2-1	TRBD1	TGCGCCAGCAGTGCTACAGGGGGCTCCTACAATGAGCAGTTCTTC	CASSATGGSYNEQFF
NA	TRBV6-5	TRBJ2-7	NA	TGTGCCAGCAGTCGGGACACAAATAACTACGAGCAGTACTTC	CASSRDTNNYEQYF
NA	TRBV29-1	TRBJ1-1	TRBD1	TGCAGCGTGAGTGGACAGGGGGAGTACACTGAAGCTTTCTTT	CSVSGQGEYTEAFF
NA	TRBV27	TRBJ1-2	TRBD1	TGTGCCAGCAGTCAGACAGGGGGCGCCCGGTATGGCTACACCTTC	CASSQTGGARYGYTF
NA	TRBV6-2/TRBV6-3	TRBJ1-4	TRBD1	TGTGCCAGCAGTTATAACAGGGGCGAAAAACTGTTTTTT	CASSYNRGEKLFF
NA	TRBV29-1	TRBJ2-4	NA	TGCAGCGCCCGAGACAATGGCAAAAACATTCAGTACTTC	CSARDNGKNIQYF
NA	TRBV30	TRBJ1-4	TRBD1	TGTGCCTGGAGTCCAGGGGGATCTAATGAAAAACTGTTTTTT	CAWSPGGSNEKLFF
NA	TRBV7-2	TRBJ1-1	NA	TGTGCCAGCAGCCGTAGGGACACTGAAGCTTTCTTT	CASSRRDTEAFF
once	TRBV5-1	TRBJ2-3	TRBD1	TGCGCCAGCAGCCTGGTAGGACGGGGACAGCTCACAGATACGCAGTATTTT	CASSLVGRGQLTDTQYF
few	TRBV15	TRBJ2-3	TRBD2	TGTGCCACCAGCAGCAGGAGGGGAGGGACAGATACGCAGTATTTT	CATSSRRGGTDTQYF
NA	TRBV5-4	TRBJ1-6	NA	TGTGCCAGCAGCCCTGGACGGAATAATTCACCCCTCCACTTT	CASSPGRNNSPLHF
NA	TRBV12-3/TRBV12-4	TRBJ2-1	NA	TGTGCCAGCAGTCCCAGTCGCCCGGTCCCCCAGTTCTTC	CASSPSRPVPQFF
NA	TRBV29-1	TRBJ1-4	NA	TGCAGCGTTGGTGAGCAGATGTCGGGTGAAAAACTGTTTTTT	CSVGEQMSGEKLFF
NA	TRBV7-8	TRBJ1-1	NA	TGTGCCAGCAGCCCCTTAACAGGGCCCGAAGCTTTCTTT	CASSPLTGPEAFF
NA	TRBV16	TRBJ1-2	NA	TGTGCCAGCAGCCAATCCCCGAGCCCGCCTCATAACACCTTC	CASSQSPSPPHNTF
NA	TRBV5-1	TRBJ1-5	TRBD1	TGCGCCAGCAGCGAGGGACAGGGAGGAATTGGCAATCAGCCCCAGCATTTT	CASSEGQGGIGNQPQHF